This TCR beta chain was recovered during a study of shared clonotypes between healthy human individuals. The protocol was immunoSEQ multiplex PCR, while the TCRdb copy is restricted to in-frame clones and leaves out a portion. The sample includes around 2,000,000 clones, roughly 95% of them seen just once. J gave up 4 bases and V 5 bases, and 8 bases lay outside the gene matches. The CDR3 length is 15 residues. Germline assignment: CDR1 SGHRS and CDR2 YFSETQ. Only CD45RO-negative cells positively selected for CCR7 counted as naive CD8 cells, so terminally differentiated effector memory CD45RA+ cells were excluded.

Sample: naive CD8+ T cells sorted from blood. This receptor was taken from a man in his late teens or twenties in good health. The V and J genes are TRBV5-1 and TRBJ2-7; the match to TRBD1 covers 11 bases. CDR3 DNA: TGCGCCAGCAGTTACAGAGGGACAGGGGGATACGAGCAGTACTTC. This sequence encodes CASSYRGTGGYEQYF.